The 25 T cell receptor beta chains presented below share a single source sample, sequenced in a study of radiotherapy plus CTLA-4 blockade in lung cancer. Some clones are missing from TCRdb's copy, which holds only in-frame ones; the method was immunoSEQ multiplex PCR. The data contain some 110,000 clones, over 65% of them singletons. The sequencing used peripheral blood, collected from a patient treated with radiotherapy plus ipilimumab. Source of these receptors: a human donor with non-small cell lung cancer that progressed on radiotherapy plus ipilimumab. Some clones in this sample may be carry-over from other donors' samples.

V usage is TRBV5-1 and J usage is TRBJ2-7; 7 nucleotides line up with TRBD1. The CDR3 totals 13 residues. J gave up 7 bases and V 5 bases, and 9 bases lay outside the gene matches. Germline V CDR1 and CDR2: SGHRS, YFSETQ. CDR3 DNA: TGCGCCAGCAGATCGACAGGGCTCACGGAGCAGTACTTC. It is translated as CASRSTGLTEQYF.

V and J are TRBV6-5 and TRBJ2-1; TRBD2 agrees at 8 bases. The CDR3 contains 14 residues. Germline values: CDR1 MNHEY, CDR2 SVGAGI. The V segment lost 4 bases and the J segment 7 bases; nucleotides outside the gene matches: 6. CDR3 in DNA: TGTGCCAGCAGTTCGATCGGGGGGGCGAATGAGCAGTTCTTC. As protein: CASSSIGGANEQFF.

The rearrangement links TRBV9 to TRBJ2-1; D assignment may be TRBD1 or TRBD2 (6 bases each). This CDR3 is built from 15 residues. CDR1 is SGDLS, CDR2 YYNGEE, per germline. V lost 4 bases to trimming and J lost 4 bases, with 15 bases between them. CDR3 residues: CASSSDGGQYNEQFF. The CDR3, as DNA: TGTGCCAGCAGCTCTGATGGGGGGCAATACAATGAGCAGTTCTTC. Filled out from reference TRBV9 and TRBJ2-1, the complete variable domain reads DSGVTQTPKHLITATGQRVTLRCSPRSGDLSVYWYQQSLDQGLQFLIQYYNGEERAKGNILERFSAQQFPDLHSELNLSSLELGDSALYFCASSSDGGQYNEQFFGPGTRLTVL.

V gene TRBV7-9 combines with J gene TRBJ2-5; D unclear. The CDR3 spans 15 residues. V lost 2 bases and J lost 2, with 12 bases in between. Germline assignment: CDR1 SEHNR and CDR2 FQNEAQ (reference sequence). CDR3 sequence (DNA): TGTGCCAGCAGCTTACCATTGGGCCCACAAGAGACCCAGTACTTC. Translated: CASSLPLGPQETQYF.

The rearrangement links TRBV5-1 to TRBJ2-1; the match to TRBD1 covers 8 bases. This CDR3 spans 15 amino acids. J was trimmed by 3 bases and V by 3 bases; bases with no gene match: 5. From germline, CDR1 is SGHRS and CDR2 YFSETQ. The CDR3 DNA follows: TGCGCCAGCAGCTCGGACAGGGCACTCTACAATGAGCAGTTCTTC. As protein: CASSSDRALYNEQFF.

This clone was counted a single time. V is TRBV4-3 and J is TRBJ1-2; 7 bases align to TRBD1. Germline V lookup: CDR1 LGHNA, CDR2 YSLEER. Trimming took 1 base from V and 3 from J; bases not matched to a gene: 8. CDR3 length: 16 amino acids. CDR3 nucleotides: TGCGCCAGCAGCCAAGTTCTACAGGGGACAGACTATGGCTACACCTTC. This sequence encodes CASSQVLQGTDYGYTF.

This chain links TRBV30 with TRBJ2-3; D may be TRBD2 (5 bases). The CDR3 consists of 14 residues. Germline CDR1 reads GTSNPN; CDR2 reads SVGIG (reference sequence). V lost 7 bases to trimming and J lost 4 bases, with 18 bases between them. CDR3 nucleotides: TGTGCCTCTCCCCCGGGATCGCGGGCAGATACGCAGTATTTT. This sequence encodes CASPPGSRADTQYF.

This clone showed up just once. The gene calls are TRBV4-3 and TRBJ2-1; D remains ambiguous. The CDR3 totals 16 residues. The germline V gene has CDR1 LGHNA and CDR2 YSLEER. Trimming pared 1 base from V and 5 bases from J, leaving 15 bases between. In nucleotides, the CDR3 is TGCGCCAGCAGCCAAGGTTTCCTTGAGATCCACAATGAGCAGTTCTTC. Amino acid sequence: CASSQGFLEIHNEQFF.

The chain joins TRBV6-6 to TRBJ1-2, with TRBD1 identical over 7 bases. The J segment lost 2 bases and the V segment lost 6 bases, leaving 9 bases of the junction unmatched. CDR3 length: 15 residues. The V gene's germline CDR1 is MNHNY and CDR2 SVGAGI (reference sequence). Here the CDR3 reads CASSRQRTGNYGYTF. Written as DNA, the CDR3 is TGTGCCAGCAGCCGACAGAGGACAGGCAACTATGGCTACACCTTC.

The table lists this clone with a count of one. The chain uses TRBV18 and TRBJ2-7; TRBD2 might be the D (5 bases). The CDR3 consists of 15 residues. Germline CDR1 and CDR2: KGHSH and LQKENI. V was pared by 4 bases and J by 2 bases, with 15 bases between. The CDR3 DNA reads as TGTGCCAGCTCACTAGGAAACGGGGTAACCTACGAGCAGTACTTC. Residues: CASSLGNGVTYEQYF.

The gene calls are TRBV19 and TRBJ1-5; D uncertain. V dropped 6 bases and J dropped 5 bases, with 20 bases sitting between them. CDR1 is LNHDA and CDR2 is SQIVND in the germline V gene (reference sequence). The CDR3 is made up of 16 amino acids. This chain's CDR3 is CASSISIVQRDQPQHF. CDR3 sequence (DNA): TGTGCCAGTAGCATCAGTATTGTACAGCGAGATCAGCCCCAGCATTTT.

This sequence joins TRBV7-2 and TRBJ2-7; 10 bases align to TRBD1. The germline V gene encodes CDR1 SGHTA and CDR2 FQGNSA. V trimming: 5 bases; J trimming: 3 bases; junction bases outside the gene matches: 7. The CDR3 is 15 amino acids. The CDR3 DNA sequence: TGTGCCAGCAGCCTCGGGACAGGGGATATCTACGAGCAGTACTTC. The encoded protein is CASSLGTGDIYEQYF.

This chain links TRBV6-5 with TRBJ1-2, with D uncertain. Germline V lookup: CDR1 MNHEY, CDR2 SVGAGI. This CDR3 is 13 amino acids long. Trimming stripped 0 bases from V and 6 bases from J, with 8 bases between. In DNA, the CDR3 is TGTGCCAGCAGTTACTCATCCGGTCATGGCTACACCTTC. This encodes CASSYSSGHGYTF.

The CDR3 loop is CATRNQGAVSGNTIYF. CDR3 sequence (DNA): TGTGCCACCAGGAATCAGGGGGCAGTGAGCGGAAACACCATATATTTT. The chain carries TRBV15 and TRBJ1-3; 8 bases match TRBD1. The V segment lost 6 bases and the J segment 4 bases; nucleotides outside the gene matches: 11. Germline CDR1 is LNHNV and CDR2 is YYDKDF (reference sequence). CDR3 size: 16 residues.

The chain combines TRBV4-1 with TRBJ1-2; maybe TRBD1 (6 bases). The CDR3 has 14 residues. Per the germline V gene, CDR1 is MGHRA and CDR2 is YSYEKL. Deletions cut 5 bases from V and 4 bases from J, with 14 bases between. The CDR3 loop reads CASSISGGGYGYTF. In nucleotides, the CDR3 is TGCGCCAGCAGCATATCCGGAGGGGGCTATGGCTACACCTTC.

V is TRBV6-5 and J is TRBJ1-3; TRBD1 agrees at 7 bases. Germline CDR1 is MNHEY and CDR2 is SVGAGI. The CDR3 has 14 residues. The J segment lost 4 bases and the V segment lost 2 bases, leaving 2 bases of the junction unmatched. The CDR3 reads CASSYRGQGNTIYF. CDR3 bases: TGTGCCAGCAGTTACCGGGGACAGGGAAACACCATATATTTT.

This chain uses TRBV4-3 with TRBJ2-1; 8 nucleotides align to TRBD2. Germline V gene sequence: CDR1 LGHNA, CDR2 YSLEER. The J segment lost 6 bases and the V segment lost 1 base, leaving 5 bases of the junction unmatched. The CDR3 extends over 15 amino acids. CDR3 sequence (DNA): TGCGCCAGCAGCCAAGCCGGGGGGGGACCCAATGAGCAGTTCTTC. Translation: CASSQAGGGPNEQFF.

The genes are TRBV29-1 and TRBJ2-5; D possibly uses TRBD1 or TRBD2 (6 bases each). The CDR3 is made up of 15 amino acids. Trimming cost V 1 base and J 2 bases, with 14 bases left between them. The V gene's germline CDR1 is SQVTM and CDR2 ANQGSEA. CDR3 bases: TGCAGCGTTGAAGGTGGAGGGGGTTATCAAGAGACCCAGTACTTC. Protein: CSVEGGGGYQETQYF.

The rearrangement links TRBV6-5 to TRBJ1-2; 8 nucleotides agree with TRBD1. The CDR3 has 15 amino acids. Germline V lookup: CDR1 MNHEY, CDR2 SVGAGI. V gave up 3 bases and J gave up 6 bases; unmatched junction bases: 9. The CDR3 nucleotides are TGTGCCAGCAGTTATTTTTCGGACAGGGAGGATGGCTACACCTTC. It specifies CASSYFSDREDGYTF.

This clone was observed a single time. The chain combines TRBV19 with TRBJ2-7; TRBD1 matches 8 bases. J gave up 5 bases and V 5 bases, and 8 bases lay outside the gene matches. The CDR3 is 14 amino acids. Germline CDR1 reads LNHDA; CDR2 reads SQIVND (reference sequence). The CDR3 region is CASSLTGGLHEQYF. CDR3 nucleotides: TGTGCCAGTAGTTTAACAGGGGGGCTCCACGAGCAGTACTTC.

The gene calls are TRBV5-4 and TRBJ2-5; tentatively, D is TRBD2 (7 bases). V was clipped by 0 bases and J by 4 bases, with 22 bases between them. The CDR3 is 18 residues long. In germline, CDR1 is SGHNT, CDR2 YYREEE (reference sequence). The CDR3 nucleotides read TGTGCCAGCAGCTTGGCTAGGGGGGGGTCAGCGATTGTAGAGACCCAGTACTTC. Translating gives CASSLARGGSAIVETQYF.

The chain recombines TRBV7-9 with TRBJ1-2; the D is unclear. Germline V lookup: CDR1 SEHNR, CDR2 FQNEAQ (reference sequence). The length of the CDR3 is 13 residues. V was pared by 4 bases and J by 6 bases, with 12 bases between. In nucleotides, the CDR3 is TGTGCCAGCAGCTCAGTGTCAGTTCATGGCTACACCTTC. This encodes CASSSVSVHGYTF.

This clone was detected only once. The chain has TRBV4-2 and TRBJ2-7, with D perhaps matching TRBD1 (6 bases). The CDR3 is 15 residues long. Between the trimmed V and J ends, which lost 4 bases and 0 bases, there was a span of 13 bases. Germline CDR1 LGHNA, CDR2 YNFKEQ. As DNA, the CDR3 is TGTGCCAGCAGCCCAGTCTCGACAGGCTCCTACGAGCAGTACTTC. It encodes CASSPVSTGSYEQYF.

On this clone itself: Other DNA sequences from this sample encode an identical CDR3 as well. V and J are TRBV27 and TRBJ1-2; 7 bases are shared with TRBD1. Trimming at V came to 5 bases and at J to 5 bases, leaving 5 bases not matched to a gene. The CDR3 sequence is 13 residues long. Per the germline V gene, CDR1 is MNHEY and CDR2 is SMNVEV (reference sequence). Written as DNA, the CDR3 is TGTGCCAGCAGTCTGACAGGGATATATGGCTACACCTTC. It codes for CASSLTGIYGYTF.

This chain joins TRBV28 and TRBJ1-2, with 8 positions matching TRBD1. Trimming removed 3 bases from V and 8 bases from J; junction bases left unmatched: 8. The CDR3 is 14 amino acids. The germline V gene has CDR1 MDHEN and CDR2 SYDVKM. The CDR3 nucleotides read TGTGCCAGCAGTTTGTTGGCAGGGGGCTCCGGCTACACCTTC. The encoded protein is CASSLLAGGSGYTF.